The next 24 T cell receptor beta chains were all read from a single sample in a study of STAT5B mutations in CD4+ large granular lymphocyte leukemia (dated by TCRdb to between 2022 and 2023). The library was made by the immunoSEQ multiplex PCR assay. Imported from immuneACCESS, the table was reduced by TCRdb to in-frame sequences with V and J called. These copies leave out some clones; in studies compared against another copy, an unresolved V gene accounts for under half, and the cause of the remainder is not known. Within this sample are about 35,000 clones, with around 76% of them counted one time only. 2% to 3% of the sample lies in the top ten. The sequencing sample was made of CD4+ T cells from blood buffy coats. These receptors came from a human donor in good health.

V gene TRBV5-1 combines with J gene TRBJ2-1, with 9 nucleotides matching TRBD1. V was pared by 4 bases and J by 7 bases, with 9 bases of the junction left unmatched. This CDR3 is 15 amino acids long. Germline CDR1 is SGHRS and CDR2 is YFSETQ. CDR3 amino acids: CASSVTGTGTNEQFF. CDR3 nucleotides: TGCGCCAGCAGCGTAACCGGGACAGGGACGAATGAGCAGTTCTTC. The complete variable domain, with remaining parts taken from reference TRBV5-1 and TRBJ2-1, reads KAGVTQTPRYLIKTRGQQVTLSCSPISGHRSVSWYQQTPGQGLQFLFEYFSETQRNKGNFPGRFSGRQFSNSRSEMNVSTLELGDSALYLCASSVTGTGTNEQFFGPGTRLTVL.

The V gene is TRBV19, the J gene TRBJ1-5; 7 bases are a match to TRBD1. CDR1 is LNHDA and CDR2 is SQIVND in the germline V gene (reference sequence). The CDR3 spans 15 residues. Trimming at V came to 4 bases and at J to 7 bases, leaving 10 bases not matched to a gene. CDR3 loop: CASSNRGIGRQPQHF. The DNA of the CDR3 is TGTGCCAGTAGTAACAGGGGCATTGGGCGGCAGCCCCAGCATTTT.

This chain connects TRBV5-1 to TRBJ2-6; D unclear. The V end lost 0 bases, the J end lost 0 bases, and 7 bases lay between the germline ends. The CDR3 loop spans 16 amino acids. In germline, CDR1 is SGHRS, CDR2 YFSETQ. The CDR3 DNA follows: TGCGCCAGCAGCTTGGTAGGGAACTCTGGGGCCAACGTCCTGACTTTC. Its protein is CASSLVGNSGANVLTF.

The CDR3 here is CAISPLSPAGETQYF. As DNA, the CDR3 is TGTGCCATCAGCCCACTCAGCCCAGCAGGAGAGACCCAGTACTTC. V and J are TRBV10-3 and TRBJ2-5; D is uncertain. The CDR3 totals 15 residues. Deletions cut 6 bases from V and 4 bases from J, with 18 bases between. Looked up from germline, CDR1 is ENHRY and CDR2 is SYGVKD.

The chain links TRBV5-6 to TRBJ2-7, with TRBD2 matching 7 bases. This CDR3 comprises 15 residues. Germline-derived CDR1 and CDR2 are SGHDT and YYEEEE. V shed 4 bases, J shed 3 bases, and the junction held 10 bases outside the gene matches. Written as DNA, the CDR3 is TGTGCCAGCAGCGGGGGGGTGACAGCGAGCTACGAGCAGTACTTC. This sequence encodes CASSGGVTASYEQYF.

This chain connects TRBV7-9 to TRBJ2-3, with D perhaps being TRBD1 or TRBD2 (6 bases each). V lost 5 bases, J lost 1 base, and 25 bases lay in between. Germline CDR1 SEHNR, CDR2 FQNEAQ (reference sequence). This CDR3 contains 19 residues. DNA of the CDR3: TGTGCCAGCAGCCTCCCCAGAGGGGGGCCAACGGGGGGCACAGATACGCAGTATTTT. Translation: CASSLPRGGPTGGTDTQYF. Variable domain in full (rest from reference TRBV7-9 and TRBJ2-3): DTGVSQNPRHKITKRGQNVTFRCDPISEHNRLYWYRQTLGQGPEFLTYFQNEAQLEKSRLLSDRFSAERPKGSFSTLEIQRTEQGDSAMYLCASSLPRGGPTGGTDTQYFGPGTRLTVL.

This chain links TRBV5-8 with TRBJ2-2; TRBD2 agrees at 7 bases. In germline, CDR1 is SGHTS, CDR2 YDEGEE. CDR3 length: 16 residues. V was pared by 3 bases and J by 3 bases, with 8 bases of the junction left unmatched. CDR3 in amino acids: CASSSGTNPDTGELFF. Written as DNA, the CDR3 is TGTGCCAGCAGCTCCGGGACTAATCCGGACACCGGGGAGCTGTTTTTT.

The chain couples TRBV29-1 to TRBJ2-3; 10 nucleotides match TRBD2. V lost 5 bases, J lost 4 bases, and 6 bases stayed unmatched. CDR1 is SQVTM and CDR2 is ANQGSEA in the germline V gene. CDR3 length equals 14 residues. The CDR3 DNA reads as TGCAGCGTTCGGCTAGCGGGAGTTGCAGATACGCAGTATTTT. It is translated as CSVRLAGVADTQYF.

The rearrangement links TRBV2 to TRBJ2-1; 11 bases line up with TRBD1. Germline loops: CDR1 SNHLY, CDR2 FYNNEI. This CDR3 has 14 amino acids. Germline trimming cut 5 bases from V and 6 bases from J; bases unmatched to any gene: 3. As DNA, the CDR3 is TGTGCCAGCAGTCGTGGGACAGGGGGCAATGAGCAGTTCTTC. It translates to CASSRGTGGNEQFF.

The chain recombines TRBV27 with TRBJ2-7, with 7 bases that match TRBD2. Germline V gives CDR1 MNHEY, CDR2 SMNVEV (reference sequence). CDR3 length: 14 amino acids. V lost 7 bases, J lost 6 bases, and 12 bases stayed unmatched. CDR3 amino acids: CASTPTSSTGEQYF. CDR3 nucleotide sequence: TGTGCCAGCACCCCGACTAGCTCCACAGGCGAGCAGTACTTC.

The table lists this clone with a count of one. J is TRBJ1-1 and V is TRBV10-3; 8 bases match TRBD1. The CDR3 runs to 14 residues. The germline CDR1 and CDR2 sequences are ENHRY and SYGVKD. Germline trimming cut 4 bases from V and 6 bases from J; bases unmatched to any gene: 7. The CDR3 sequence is CAISGSRGPAEAFF. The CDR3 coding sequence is TGTGCCATCAGTGGGAGCAGGGGGCCGGCTGAAGCTTTCTTT.

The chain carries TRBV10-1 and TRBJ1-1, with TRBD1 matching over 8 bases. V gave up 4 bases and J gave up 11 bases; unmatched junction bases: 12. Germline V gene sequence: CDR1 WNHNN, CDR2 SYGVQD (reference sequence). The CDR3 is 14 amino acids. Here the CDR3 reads CASSGGGQAKKAFF. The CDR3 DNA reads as TGCGCCAGCAGTGGCGGGGGACAGGCGAAAAAGGCTTTCTTT.

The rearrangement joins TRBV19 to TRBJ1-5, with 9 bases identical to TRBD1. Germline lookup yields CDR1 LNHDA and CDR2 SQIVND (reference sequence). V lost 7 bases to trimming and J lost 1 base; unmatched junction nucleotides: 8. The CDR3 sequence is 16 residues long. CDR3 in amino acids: CASTTGQGQSNQPQHF. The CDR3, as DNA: TGTGCCAGTACCACGGGACAGGGTCAGAGCAATCAGCCCCAGCATTTT.

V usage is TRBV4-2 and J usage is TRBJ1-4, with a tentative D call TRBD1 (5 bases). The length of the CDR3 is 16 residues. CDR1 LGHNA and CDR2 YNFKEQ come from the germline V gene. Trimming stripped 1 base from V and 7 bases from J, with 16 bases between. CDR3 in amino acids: CASSQGTTKGSEKLFF. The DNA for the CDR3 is TGTGCCAGCAGCCAAGGGACAACCAAGGGAAGTGAAAAACTGTTTTTT.

This chain's CDR3 is CASSSGDTQYF. The DNA of the CDR3 is TGTGCCAGCTCGTCAGGGGATACGCAGTATTTT. V is TRBV6-1 and J is TRBJ2-3; D might be TRBD1 (5 bases). V dropped 8 bases and J dropped 6 bases, with 9 bases sitting between them. The germline V gene has CDR1 MNHNS and CDR2 SASEGT. The CDR3 runs 11 residues.

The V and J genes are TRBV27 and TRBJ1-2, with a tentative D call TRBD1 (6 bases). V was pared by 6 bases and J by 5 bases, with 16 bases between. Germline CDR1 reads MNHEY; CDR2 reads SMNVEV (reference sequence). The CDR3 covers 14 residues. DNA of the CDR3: TGTGCCAGCAGCCCCGCACAGGGAGGATATGGCTACACCTTC. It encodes CASSPAQGGYGYTF.

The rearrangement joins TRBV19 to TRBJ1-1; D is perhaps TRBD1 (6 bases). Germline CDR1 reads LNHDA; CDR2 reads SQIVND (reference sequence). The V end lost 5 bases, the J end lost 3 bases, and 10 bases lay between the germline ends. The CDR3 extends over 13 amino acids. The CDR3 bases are TGTGCCAGTAGTCAACAGGGTGACACTGAAGCTTTCTTT. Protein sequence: CASSQQGDTEAFF. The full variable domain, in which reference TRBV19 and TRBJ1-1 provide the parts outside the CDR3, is DGGITQSPKYLFRKEGQNVTLSCEQNLNHDAMYWYRQDPGQGLRLIYYSQIVNDFQKGDIAEGYSVSREKKESFPLTVTSAQKNPTAFYLCASSQQGDTEAFFGQGTRLTVV.

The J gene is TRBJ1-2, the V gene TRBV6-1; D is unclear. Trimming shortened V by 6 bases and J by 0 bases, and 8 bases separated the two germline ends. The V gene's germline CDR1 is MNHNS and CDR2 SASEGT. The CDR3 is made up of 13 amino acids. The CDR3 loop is CASSASSNYGYTF. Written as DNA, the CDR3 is TGTGCCAGCAGCGCCTCTTCTAACTATGGCTACACCTTC.

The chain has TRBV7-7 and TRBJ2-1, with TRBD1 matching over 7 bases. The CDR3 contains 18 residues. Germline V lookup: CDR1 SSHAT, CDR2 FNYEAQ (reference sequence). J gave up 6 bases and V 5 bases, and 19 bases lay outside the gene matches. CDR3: CASSVRPALTGTGNEQFF. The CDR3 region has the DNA TGTGCCAGCAGCGTTCGACCCGCCCTGACAGGGACGGGCAATGAGCAGTTCTTC. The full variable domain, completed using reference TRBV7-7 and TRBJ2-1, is GAGVSQSPRYKVTKRGQDVTLRCDPISSHATLYWYQQALGQGPEFLTYFNYEAQPDKSGLPSDRFSAERPEGSISTLTIQRTEQRDSAMYRCASSVRPALTGTGNEQFFGPGTRLTVL.

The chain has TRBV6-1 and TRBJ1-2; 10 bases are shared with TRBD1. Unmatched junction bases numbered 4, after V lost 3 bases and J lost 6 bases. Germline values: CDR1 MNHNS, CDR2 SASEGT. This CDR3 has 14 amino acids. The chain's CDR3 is CASSDPGQGNGYTF. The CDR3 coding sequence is TGTGCCAGCAGTGACCCGGGACAGGGGAATGGCTACACCTTC.

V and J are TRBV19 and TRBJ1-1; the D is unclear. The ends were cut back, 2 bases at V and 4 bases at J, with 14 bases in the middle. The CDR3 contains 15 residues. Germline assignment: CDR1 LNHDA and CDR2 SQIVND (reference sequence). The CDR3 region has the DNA TGTGCCAGTAGTATAACCGGCAGTGGCGTCACTGAAGCTTTCTTT. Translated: CASSITGSGVTEAFF.

CDR3 amino acids: CASSLRQGNNEKLFF. The CDR3 DNA sequence: TGTGCCAGCTCACTTCGACAGGGGAATAATGAAAAACTGTTTTTT. The chain links TRBV18 to TRBJ1-4; TRBD1 agrees at 8 bases. CDR3 length: 15 residues. Germline V gene data show CDR1 as KGHSH and CDR2 as LQKENI. Trimming took 4 bases from V and 4 from J; bases not matched to a gene: 5.

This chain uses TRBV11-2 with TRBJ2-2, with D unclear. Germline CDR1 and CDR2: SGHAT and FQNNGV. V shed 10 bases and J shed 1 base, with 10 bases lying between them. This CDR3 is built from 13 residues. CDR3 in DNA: TGTGCCACCCGGACCTGGAACACCGGGGAGCTGTTTTTT. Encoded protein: CATRTWNTGELFF.

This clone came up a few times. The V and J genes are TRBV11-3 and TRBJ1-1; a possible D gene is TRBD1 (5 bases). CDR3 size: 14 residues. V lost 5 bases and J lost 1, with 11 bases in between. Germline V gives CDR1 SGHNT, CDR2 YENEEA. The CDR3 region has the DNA TGTGCCAGCAGCCCAGGAACAGGGAACACTGAAGCTTTCTTT. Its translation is CASSPGTGNTEAFF. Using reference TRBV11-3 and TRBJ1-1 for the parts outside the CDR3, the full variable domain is EAGVVQSPRYKIIEKKQPVAFWCNPISGHNTLYWYLQNLGQGPELLIRYENEEAVDDSQLPKDRFSAERLKGVDSTLKIQPAELGDSAVYLCASSPGTGNTEAFFGQGTRLTVV.